This TCR beta chain derives from a study of CD8 T cells in Susac syndrome. As for this clonotype: Its antigen remains unidentified.

The CDR3 runs to 15 residues. Unmatched junction bases numbered 7, after V lost 5 bases and J lost 7 bases. Germline V gene sequence: CDR1 SEHNR, CDR2 FQNEAQ (reference sequence). The study, taken as a whole, reports: When the CD4+ T cell repertoires of patients with Susac syndrome were examined, they did not show any clonal expansion.

Reverse transcription of about 0.5 to 1 ug RNA used random hexamers. TCRdb used MiXCR to reprocess the immunoSEQ multiplex PCR reads, holding one entry per CDR3 protein. The sample consists of some 77,000 distinct CDR3 sequences, just over 90% of them appearing once. J is TRBJ1-6 and V is TRBV7-9; 8 bases map to TRBD1. The specimen sequenced was CD4+ T cells from PBMCs. This receptor was taken from a human donor with Susac syndrome. The CDR3 loop reads CASSNRGQGNSPLHF. The CDR3 nucleotides read TGTGCCAGCAGCAATCGAGGACAGGGAAATTCACCCCTCCACTTT.